This is a list of T cell receptor beta chains from one sample in a study of T-cell reconstitution after alpha-beta-depleted transplantation in children. TCRdb re-called the PCR reads through MiXCR, storing one row per CDR3 protein. The sample holds about 340,000 distinct CDR3 sequences, about an eighth seen once. Material: PBMCs, obtained from the stem cell graft. All receptors derive from a human donor who donated a stem cell graft to a child with Fanconi anemia. Each CDR3 is given with its conserved first and last residue. A D gene is named only where the DNA matches it firmly. Clone size is given for some rows only: seen once, a few or many times, or a class if the clone is expanded.

v_call: TRBV6-2/TRBV6-3
j_call: TRBJ2-1
d_call: .
clone_size: many
cdr3_aa: CASSRGALYNEQFF
cdr3_nt: TGTGCCAGCAGTCGAGGGGCCCTCTACAATGAGCAGTTCTTC

v_call: TRBV7-8
j_call: TRBJ2-7
d_call: .
clone_size: .
cdr3_aa: CASSLVPRGSYEQYF
cdr3_nt: TGTGCCAGCAGCTTAGTCCCCCGGGGCTCCTACGAGCAGTACTTC

v_call: TRBV3-1
j_call: TRBJ1-1
d_call: .
clone_size: few
cdr3_aa: CASSNRGRDTEAFF
cdr3_nt: TGTGCCAGCAGCAATCGGGGCAGAGACACTGAAGCTTTCTTT

v_call: TRBV6-5
j_call: TRBJ1-1
d_call: TRBD1
clone_size: few
cdr3_aa: CASSYTRTGNTEAFF
cdr3_nt: TGTGCCAGCAGTTACACCAGGACAGGAAACACTGAAGCTTTCTTT

v_call: TRBV5-1
j_call: TRBJ1-1
d_call: .
clone_size: .
cdr3_aa: CASSEAGEGFMNTEAFF
cdr3_nt: TGCGCCAGCAGCGAAGCAGGGGAGGGATTTATGAACACTGAAGCTTTCTTT

v_call: TRBV7-9
j_call: TRBJ2-1
d_call: TRBD1
clone_size: .
cdr3_aa: CASSLGQGEGNEQFF
cdr3_nt: TGTGCCAGCAGCTTAGGACAGGGGGAAGGGAATGAGCAGTTCTTC

v_call: TRBV29-1
j_call: TRBJ1-1
d_call: TRBD1
clone_size: few
cdr3_aa: CSAGTDGNTEAFF
cdr3_nt: TGCAGCGCCGGGACAGATGGGAACACTGAAGCTTTCTTT

v_call: TRBV7-8
j_call: TRBJ2-2
d_call: .
clone_size: .
cdr3_aa: CASRSGLSESGELFF
cdr3_nt: TGTGCCAGCAGATCGGGACTCTCCGAGTCCGGGGAGCTGTTTTTT

v_call: TRBV20-1
j_call: TRBJ2-2
d_call: .
clone_size: few
cdr3_aa: CSARDAGQGGTGELFF
cdr3_nt: TGCAGTGCTAGAGATGCGGGACAAGGGGGCACCGGGGAGCTGTTTTTT

v_call: TRBV6-2/TRBV6-3
j_call: TRBJ2-5
d_call: TRBD2
clone_size: many
cdr3_aa: CASSYGLADQETQYF
cdr3_nt: TGTGCCAGCAGTTACGGACTAGCAGACCAAGAGACCCAGTACTTC

v_call: TRBV29-1
j_call: TRBJ2-1
d_call: .
clone_size: few
cdr3_aa: CSVDGEQFF
cdr3_nt: TGCAGCGTTGACGGTGAGCAGTTCTTC

v_call: TRBV25-1
j_call: TRBJ2-1
d_call: .
clone_size: few
cdr3_aa: CASNSGGSYNEQFF
cdr3_nt: TGTGCCAGCAACTCCGGGGGCAGCTACAATGAGCAGTTCTTC

v_call: TRBV7-8
j_call: TRBJ2-1
d_call: TRBD1
clone_size: few
cdr3_aa: CASSLGTGELNEQFF
cdr3_nt: TGTGCCAGCAGCTTAGGGACAGGGGAATTGAATGAGCAGTTCTTC

v_call: TRBV14
j_call: TRBJ2-2
d_call: .
clone_size: few
cdr3_aa: CASSQGRVAGELFF
cdr3_nt: TGTGCCAGCAGCCAAGGAAGGGTTGCCGGGGAGCTGTTTTTT

v_call: TRBV5-5
j_call: TRBJ1-4
d_call: .
clone_size: many
cdr3_aa: CASSSATNEKLFF
cdr3_nt: TGTGCCAGCAGCTCTGCAACTAATGAAAAACTGTTTTTT

v_call: TRBV12-3/TRBV12-4
j_call: TRBJ2-3
d_call: TRBD1
clone_size: many
cdr3_aa: CASSRFPPGTGRTDTQYF
cdr3_nt: TGTGCCAGCAGTAGATTTCCCCCCGGGACAGGCCGCACAGATACGCAGTATTTT

v_call: TRBV3-1
j_call: TRBJ1-5
d_call: .
clone_size: .
cdr3_aa: CASSQERAGQPQHF
cdr3_nt: TGTGCCAGCAGCCAAGAACGGGCGGGTCAGCCCCAGCATTTT

v_call: TRBV20-1
j_call: TRBJ2-5
d_call: .
clone_size: many
cdr3_aa: CSARTYLSFTQYF
cdr3_nt: TGCAGTGCTAGAACCTACCTCAGCTTTACCCAGTACTTC

v_call: TRBV18
j_call: TRBJ1-1
d_call: TRBD1
clone_size: few
cdr3_aa: CASSPTGFGGTEAFF
cdr3_nt: TGTGCCAGCTCACCGACAGGGTTTGGAGGGACTGAAGCTTTCTTT

v_call: TRBV5-1
j_call: TRBJ2-5
d_call: .
clone_size: .
cdr3_aa: CASSLSGTPLGETQYF
cdr3_nt: TGCGCCAGCAGCTTATCAGGGACTCCTTTAGGGGAGACCCAGTACTTC

v_call: TRBV7-7
j_call: TRBJ2-5
d_call: .
clone_size: .
cdr3_aa: CASSLVQGLEETQYF
cdr3_nt: TGTGCTAGCAGCTTAGTCCAGGGGCTCGAAGAGACCCAGTACTTC

v_call: TRBV6-2/TRBV6-3
j_call: TRBJ2-4
d_call: TRBD1
clone_size: .
cdr3_aa: CASSSQATGGWNIQYF
cdr3_nt: TGTGCCAGCAGTTCCCAGGCGACAGGGGGCTGGAACATTCAGTACTTC

v_call: TRBV10-3
j_call: TRBJ2-5
d_call: .
clone_size: few
cdr3_aa: CAIKGGAGETQYF
cdr3_nt: TGTGCCATCAAAGGCGGGGCGGGGGAGACCCAGTACTTC

v_call: TRBV12-3/TRBV12-4
j_call: TRBJ2-7
d_call: .
clone_size: .
cdr3_aa: CASTHSPEEQYF
cdr3_nt: TGTGCCAGCACCCATAGCCCCGAGGAGCAGTACTTC

v_call: TRBV25-1
j_call: TRBJ2-7
d_call: .
clone_size: .
cdr3_aa: CASSGNWDSYEQYF
cdr3_nt: TGTGCCAGCAGTGGGAACTGGGACTCCTACGAGCAGTACTTC